The 15 T cell receptor beta chains given below trace back to one sample, sequenced in a study of PD-1 blockade in classical Hodgkin lymphoma. Following autologous stem cell transplantation, relapse occurred in every patient, and exposure to brentuximab vedotin varied. Assay: immunoSEQ multiplex PCR; the TCRdb copy retains only in-frame clones and omits some. The data hold 25,000 to 35,000 clones, with roughly 70% observed a single time. The material sequenced was peripheral blood mononuclear cells (PBMCs), taken before the second cycle of nivolumab. These receptor sequences come from a human donor with classical Hodgkin lymphoma.

The chain recombines TRBV30 with TRBJ1-5; no definite D call. This CDR3 contains 13 residues. Germline V lookup: CDR1 GTSNPN, CDR2 SVGIG (reference sequence). Deletions cut 5 bases from V and 7 bases from J, with 15 bases between. CDR3 region: CAWGGMVGQPQHF. The CDR3 DNA sequence: TGTGCCTGGGGCGGCATGGTAGGGCAGCCCCAGCATTTT.

The chain employs TRBV6-5 and TRBJ1-1; D perhaps matches TRBD1 (5 bases). The CDR3 is 15 amino acids. Per the germline V gene, CDR1 is MNHEY and CDR2 is SVGAGI. The V and J ends lost 5 bases and 5 bases respectively, with 18 bases between them. CDR3 sequence reads: CASSHMGGRGTEAFF. CDR3 DNA: TGTGCCAGCAGTCACATGGGGGGACGAGGGACTGAAGCTTTCTTT.

The V gene is TRBV10-1, the J gene TRBJ1-1; D is possibly TRBD1 (6 bases). The germline V gene has CDR1 WNHNN and CDR2 SYGVQD (reference sequence). Trimming removed 6 bases from V and 0 bases from J, with 11 bases in between. There are 14 residues in the CDR3. The CDR3 DNA sequence: TGCGCCAGCAGCCCGGACAGTTTGAACACTGAAGCTTTCTTT. It yields the protein CASSPDSLNTEAFF.

This clone turned up a few times. CDR3 loop: CASSLRTGGDTGELFF. Written as DNA, the CDR3 is TGCGCCAGCAGCCTTCGTACAGGGGGCGATACCGGGGAGCTGTTTTTT. The chain recombines TRBV5-1 with TRBJ2-2; TRBD1 matches 9 bases. The CDR3 has 16 residues. CDR1 SGHRS and CDR2 YFSETQ come from the germline V gene. V was pared by 4 bases and J by 5 bases, with 9 bases of the junction left unmatched.

V and J are TRBV27 and TRBJ2-6, with TRBD2 matching over 7 bases. The CDR3 is 17 residues long. Germline V gene lookup returns CDR1 MNHEY and CDR2 SMNVEV (reference sequence). Trimming at V came to 6 bases and at J to 2 bases, leaving 10 bases not matched to a gene. The CDR3: CASRRGGAGTGANVLTF. For the CDR3, the DNA is TGTGCCAGCAGGCGGGGAGGGGCAGGGACTGGGGCCAACGTCCTGACTTTC.

The chain is built from TRBV5-6 and TRBJ2-1; D uncertain. The V end lost 0 bases, the J end lost 7 bases, and 8 bases lay between the germline ends. Germline values: CDR1 SGHDT, CDR2 YYEEEE. The CDR3 consists of 13 residues. The CDR3 sequence: CASSLDRVNEQFF. CDR3 nucleotide sequence: TGTGCCAGCAGCTTGGATAGGGTAAATGAGCAGTTCTTC.

CDR3 protein: CASSLAGPGDTQYF. The CDR3 nucleotides read TGTGCCAGCAGCTTAGCAGGCCCAGGAGATACGCAGTATTTT. This sequence joins TRBV7-2 and TRBJ2-3; D unclear. V lost 0 bases and J lost 5, with 9 bases in between. Germline V gives CDR1 SGHTA, CDR2 FQGNSA. The CDR3 runs 14 residues. Full variable domain (remainder filled in from reference TRBV7-2 and TRBJ2-3): GAGVSQSPSNKVTEKGKDVELRCDPISGHTALYWYRQSLGQGLEFLIYFQGNSAPDKSGLPSDRFSAERTGGSVSTLTIQRTQQEDSAVYLCASSLAGPGDTQYFGPGTRLTVL.

The chain uses TRBV28 and TRBJ1-2; D remains ambiguous. Trimming pared 3 bases from V and 2 bases from J, leaving 7 bases between. The CDR3 spans 13 residues. The germline V gene has CDR1 MDHEN and CDR2 SYDVKM. Written as DNA, the CDR3 is TGTGCCAGCAGTTTGGCGGCGAACTATGGCTACACCTTC. Protein product: CASSLAANYGYTF.

The chain recombines TRBV6-5 with TRBJ2-1; 8 positions match TRBD2. The CDR3 length is 16 residues. Per the germline V gene, CDR1 is MNHEY and CDR2 is SVGAGI. With V trimmed by 3 bases and J by 5 bases, 9 bases remained unmatched. The CDR3 region is CASSYEGTRTNNEQFF. The CDR3 nucleotides are TGTGCCAGCAGTTATGAAGGGACTAGGACCAACAATGAGCAGTTCTTC.

This clone was seen just once. This rearrangement joins TRBV7-9 to TRBJ2-3; 9 bases line up with TRBD2. Germline V gene data show CDR1 as SEHNR and CDR2 as FQNEAQ (reference sequence). The junction had 4 bases not matched to a gene; V was cut back by 2 bases and J by 4 bases. The CDR3 sequence is 15 residues long. CDR3 region: CASSLQRGAADTQYF. The DNA of the CDR3 is TGTGCCAGCAGCTTACAGCGGGGGGCGGCAGATACGCAGTATTTT.

This chain links TRBV20-1 with TRBJ1-5, with no clear D. Germline V gene sequence: CDR1 DFQATT, CDR2 SNEGSKA (reference sequence). The ends were cut back, 7 bases at V and 2 bases at J, with 3 bases in the middle. The CDR3 length is 10 residues. The CDR3 is CSVGNQPQHF. CDR3 DNA: TGCAGTGTAGGCAATCAGCCCCAGCATTTT.

The table lists this clone with a few counts. The chain is built from TRBV5-1 and TRBJ2-3; D not certain. CDR1 and CDR2 from the germline V gene are SGHRS and YFSETQ. The CDR3 is 14 residues long. V lost 9 bases and J lost 5, with 19 bases in between. CDR3 region: CATHGSDTGDTQYF. The DNA for the CDR3 is TGCGCCACCCACGGTTCTGACACTGGAGATACGCAGTATTTT.

The V and J genes are TRBV7-9 and TRBJ2-3, with 11 bases identical to TRBD2. CDR1 and CDR2 (germline): SEHNR, FQNEAQ (reference sequence). This CDR3 is 18 amino acids long. J lost 3 bases, V lost 3 bases, and 11 bases had no gene match. The CDR3 region is CASSFRLAGWESTDTQYF. The CDR3 nucleotides read TGTGCCAGCAGCTTTCGACTAGCGGGGTGGGAGTCTACAGATACGCAGTATTTT.

The J gene is TRBJ1-2, the V gene TRBV30; the D gene is possibly TRBD1 (5 bases). The CDR3 is 13 amino acids. Germline values: CDR1 GTSNPN, CDR2 SVGIG (reference sequence). Trimming took off 0 bases at V and 8 bases at J, with 13 bases between the two ends. This CDR3 reads CAWSVATDSGYTF. The CDR3 DNA sequence: TGTGCCTGGAGTGTAGCGACAGATTCGGGCTACACCTTC.

V usage is TRBV25-1 and J usage is TRBJ1-2; 7 positions match TRBD1. Per germline, CDR1 MGHDK and CDR2 SYGVNS. V gave up 7 bases and J gave up 11 bases; unmatched junction bases: 7. The length of the CDR3 is 11 residues. The CDR3 here is CASIFRGRYTF. The CDR3 nucleotides read TGTGCCAGCATATTCAGGGGGAGATACACCTTC.